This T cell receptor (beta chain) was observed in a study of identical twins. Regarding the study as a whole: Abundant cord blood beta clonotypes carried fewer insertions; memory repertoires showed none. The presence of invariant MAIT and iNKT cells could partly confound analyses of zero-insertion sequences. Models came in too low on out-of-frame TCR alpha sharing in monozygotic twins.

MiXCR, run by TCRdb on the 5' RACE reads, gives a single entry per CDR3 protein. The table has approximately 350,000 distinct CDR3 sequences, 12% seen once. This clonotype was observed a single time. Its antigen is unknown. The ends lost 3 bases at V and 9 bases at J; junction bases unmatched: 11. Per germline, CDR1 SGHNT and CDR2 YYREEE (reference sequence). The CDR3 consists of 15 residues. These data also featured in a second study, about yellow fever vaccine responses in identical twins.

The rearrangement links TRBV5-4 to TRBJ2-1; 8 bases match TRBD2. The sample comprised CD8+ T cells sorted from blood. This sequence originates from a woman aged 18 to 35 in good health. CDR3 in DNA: TGTGCCAGCAGCTCCTCTAGCGGGTTAATGGGTGAGCAGTTCTTC. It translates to CASSSSSGLMGEQFF.